These 8 T cell receptor beta chains were all obtained from the same sample, sequenced in a study of T cells in Graves' hyperthyroidism and ophthalmopathy (dated by TCRdb to between 2017 and 2020). Library creation used multiplex PCR. The sequencer was an Illumina HiSeq 2000. The TCR beta CDR3 regions were amplified from the RNA transcripts. The first round of RT-PCR for the TCR CDR3 was performed with the HTBI primer set and the Qiagen OneStep RT-PCR kit. TCRdb passed the public sequencing reads through fastp at Q25 and MiXCR, retaining productive beta sequences. One record per CDR3 amino acid sequence lists the most common genes and DNA. The sample includes some 270,000 distinct CDR3 sequences, with approximately 15% observed a single time. The ten largest clones take up 7.9% of the sample. The sequenced material came from blood. The receptors derive from a woman between 40 and 50 years old with Graves' hyperthyroidism.

This rearrangement joins TRBV29-1 to TRBJ2-1; D is perhaps TRBD1 or TRBD2 (6 bases each). V lost 3 bases and J 8 bases, leaving 17 bases between the germline ends. CDR3 length equals 14 residues. Looked up from germline, CDR1 is SQVTM and CDR2 is ANQGSEA. CDR3 residues: CSVDPGAIVYEQFF. The CDR3 region has the DNA TGCAGCGTTGATCCGGGGGCGATTGTCTATGAGCAGTTCTTC.

This clonotype has at least ten counts. The chain has TRBV13 and TRBJ1-1; D unclear. There are 15 residues in the CDR3. V was clipped by 5 bases and J by 3 bases, with 16 bases between them. Per germline, CDR1 PRHDT and CDR2 FYEKMQ (reference sequence). The CDR3 nucleotides read TGTGCCAGCAGCCCTAACGGTAGGGCTGACACTGAAGCTTTCTTT. This gives the protein CASSPNGRADTEAFF.

This clonotype occurred many times. This chain joins TRBV7-8 and TRBJ1-1; D is uncertain. The CDR3 spans 20 residues. Trimming removed 2 bases at V and 6 bases at J, with 31 bases between. Germline V gene data show CDR1 as SGHVS and CDR2 as FQNEAQ. The CDR3 sequence: CASSLSRIRTDIPSLPEAFF. In nucleotides, the CDR3 is TGTGCCAGCAGCTTATCCAGAATACGGACCGATATCCCCTCGTTGCCTGAAGCTTTCTTT.

This clonotype appeared many times. This sequence joins TRBV6-5 and TRBJ2-1; D unclear. The CDR3 contains 13 residues. The V gene's germline CDR1 is MNHEY and CDR2 SVGAGI. V lost 2 bases to trimming and J lost 4 bases, with 6 bases between them. The CDR3 DNA follows: TGTGCCAGCAGTTACAAGGGTTACAATGAGCAGTTCTTC. Translation: CASSYKGYNEQFF.

Many counts were recorded for this clonotype. The V call is TRBV30, the J call TRBJ2-1; the D is unclear. Trimming left V 4 bases short and J 9 bases short, with 13 bases between. The CDR3 has 12 residues. CDR1 and CDR2 (germline): GTSNPN, SVGIG (reference sequence). CDR3 in DNA: TGTGCCTGGAAAGGTAGCCTACTTGAGCAGTTCTTC. As protein: CAWKGSLLEQFF.

The chain joins TRBV24-1 to TRBJ2-6, with D uncertain. CDR1 KGHDR and CDR2 SFDVKD come from the germline V gene. The germline V and J ends were trimmed by 4 bases and 0 bases, with 3 bases remaining between them. CDR3 length equals 14 residues. CDR3: CATSDPSGANVLTF. CDR3 nucleotide sequence: TGTGCCACCAGTGACCCCTCTGGGGCCAACGTCCTGACTTTC.

V usage is TRBV27 and J usage is TRBJ2-1; 10 bases map to TRBD1. In germline, CDR1 is MNHEY, CDR2 SMNVEV (reference sequence). The V gene end was trimmed by 5 bases and the J gene end by 5 bases; junction bases not matched to a gene: 6. The CDR3 is 15 residues long. CDR3: CASSPGQGRDNEQFF. CDR3 in DNA: TGTGCCAGCAGTCCGGGACAGGGGAGAGACAATGAGCAGTTCTTC.

The CDR3, as DNA: TGCAGCGCCCAACCCAGGGGGGACTGGGGTGGCTACACCTTC. Amino acid sequence: CSAQPRGDWGGYTF. The chain couples TRBV29-1 to TRBJ1-2; TRBD1 aligns across 7 bases. The V gene end was trimmed by 7 bases and the J gene end by 7 bases; junction bases not matched to a gene: 15. The CDR3 has 14 residues. Germline-derived CDR1 and CDR2 are SQVTM and ANQGSEA.